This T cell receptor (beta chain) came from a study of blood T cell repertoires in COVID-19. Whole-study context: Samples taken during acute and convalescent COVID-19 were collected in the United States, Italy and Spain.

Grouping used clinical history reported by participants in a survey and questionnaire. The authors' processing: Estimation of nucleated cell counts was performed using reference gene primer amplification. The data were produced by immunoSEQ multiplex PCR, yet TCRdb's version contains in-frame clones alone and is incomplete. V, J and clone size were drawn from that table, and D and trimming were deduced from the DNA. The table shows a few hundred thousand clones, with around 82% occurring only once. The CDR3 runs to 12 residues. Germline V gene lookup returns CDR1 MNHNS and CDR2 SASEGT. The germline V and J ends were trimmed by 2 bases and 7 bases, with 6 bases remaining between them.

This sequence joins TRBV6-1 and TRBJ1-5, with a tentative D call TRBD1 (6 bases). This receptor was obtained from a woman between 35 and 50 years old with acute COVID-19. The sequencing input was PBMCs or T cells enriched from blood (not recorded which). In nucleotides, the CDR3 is TGTGCCAGCAGTGAAAGGGGGCAGCCCCAGCATTTT. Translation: CASSERGQPQHF.